This T cell receptor beta chain comes out of a study of cytomegalovirus exposure and HLA in healthy donors. Trimming took 1 base from V and 3 from J; bases not matched to a gene: 5. Germline V gene lookup returns CDR1 SGHRS and CDR2 YFSETQ. CDR3 length: 15 amino acids. This clone came up once. No antigen is known for it. Study-level results: Certain indistinguishable V segments, among them TRBV6-2 and TRBV6-3, were excluded. In a later analysis, TCR association rates varied by HLA locus: DRB1 most, HLA-C fewest.

Each of the donors was a healthy bone marrow donor. The PCR made use of 60 Vbeta and 13 Jbeta primers. The repertoire was sequenced with immunoSEQ multiplex PCR; TCRdb's copy has only in-frame clones and lacks some. The table shows more than 85,000 clones, with roughly 79% occurring only once. The source of this sequence is a man aged 35 to 55 in good health and CMV-seronegative. Material for sequencing was PBMCs. This rearrangement joins TRBV5-1 to TRBJ1-1, with 8 bases identical to TRBD1. In DNA form, the CDR3 reads TGCGCCAGCAGCTTGCGGACAGGGTGGGACACTGAAGCTTTCTTT. Its translation is CASSLRTGWDTEAFF.